What follows describes a single T cell receptor (beta chain). The antigen is unknown. These data come from a study of shared clonotypes between healthy human individuals. Study-wide results and limits: Generally, naive subsets came out with larger estimated richness than memory subsets. Among several donors, about 5% of naive CD4 clonotypes were found in common. Inspection by rarefaction showed sorted-subset sequencing to be incomplete despite large depth. Sampling covered nothing but blood. Tissue TCR repertoires likely differ from those found in blood.

Deletions cut 0 bases from V and 0 bases from J, with 15 bases between. Germline CDR1 MGHRA, CDR2 YSYEKL. The CDR3 length is 17 residues. CD45RO-negative CD8 cells positively selected for CCR7 made up the naive population, which excluded terminally differentiated effector memory CD45RA+ cells. Assay used: immunoSEQ multiplex PCR; TCRdb lists only in-frame clones, some missing. Here the sample spans around 600,000 clones, approximately 95% being singletons. The sequenced material came from naive CD8+ T cells sorted from blood. This chain connects TRBV4-1 to TRBJ2-7, with D possibly TRBD2 on 6 matching bases. This clonotype was sampled from a woman aged 25 to 39 in good health. For the CDR3, the DNA is TGCGCCAGCAGCCAAGACTGGGCCGGGACTCCCTCCTACGAGCAGTACTTC. Translation: CASSQDWAGTPSYEQYF.